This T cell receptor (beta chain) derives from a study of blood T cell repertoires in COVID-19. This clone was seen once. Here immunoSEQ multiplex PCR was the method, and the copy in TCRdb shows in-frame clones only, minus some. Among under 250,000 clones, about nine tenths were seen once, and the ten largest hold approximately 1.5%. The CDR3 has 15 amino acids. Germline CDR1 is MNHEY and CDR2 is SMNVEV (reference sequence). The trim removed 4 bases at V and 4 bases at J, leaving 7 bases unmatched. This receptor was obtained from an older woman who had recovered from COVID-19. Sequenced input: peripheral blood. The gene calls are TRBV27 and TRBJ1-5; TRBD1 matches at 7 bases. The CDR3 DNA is TGTGCCAGCAGTTCGCGACAGGGTAGAAATCAGCCCCAGCATTTT. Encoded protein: CASSSRQGRNQPQHF.